The clone carrying this T cell receptor (beta chain) was detected many times. Its specificity is unknown. CDR1 KGHDR and CDR2 SFDVKD come from the germline V gene. The CDR3 totals 16 residues. Trimming took off 3 bases at V and 2 bases at J, with 15 bases between the two ends. This sample stems from a study of early T cells in non-severe SARS-CoV-2 infection. Study information: Unpaired chains resulted from sequencing bulk RNA of unsorted whole blood.

Unique molecular identifiers tagged individual cDNA molecules. In TCRdb, the 5' RACE reads were re-called with MiXCR into one record per CDR3 protein. The sample consists of 55,000 to 85,000 distinct CDR3 sequences, 10% of them appearing once. Broader study findings: Private and CD4 specificities were missed by VDJdb matching, which favored anti-spike CD8 responses.

The receptor's source is an adult who was a healthcare worker with PCR-confirmed SARS-CoV-2 infection or an uninfected control (not recorded which). Specimen: whole blood, collected at baseline. This chain connects TRBV24-1 to TRBJ2-5, with D possibly matching TRBD2 (5 bases). This CDR3 reads CATSDSGRSFQETQYF. DNA of the CDR3: TGTGCCACCAGTGATAGCGGACGGAGTTTTCAAGAGACCCAGTACTTC.